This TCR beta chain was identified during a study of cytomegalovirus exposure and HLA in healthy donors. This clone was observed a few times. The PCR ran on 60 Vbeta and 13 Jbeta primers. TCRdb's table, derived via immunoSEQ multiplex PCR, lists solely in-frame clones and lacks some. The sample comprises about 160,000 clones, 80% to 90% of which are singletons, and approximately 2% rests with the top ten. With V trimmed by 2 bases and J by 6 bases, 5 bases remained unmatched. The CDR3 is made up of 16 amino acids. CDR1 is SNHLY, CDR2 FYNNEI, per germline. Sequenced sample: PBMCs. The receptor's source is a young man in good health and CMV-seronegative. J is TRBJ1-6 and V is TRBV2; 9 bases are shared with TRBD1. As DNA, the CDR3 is TGTGCCAGCAGTGAATTACAGGGGGCACTTAATTCACCCCTCCACTTT. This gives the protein CASSELQGALNSPLHF.